This entry lists 16 T cell receptor beta chains sequenced from one sample in a study of Graves' ophthalmopathy and Graves' hyperthyroidism. Scientists amplified the TCR beta CDR3 regions from RNA transcripts. RT-PCR in the first round used HTBI primers; a second-round multiplex PCR followed. Each CDR3 protein is one row after TCRdb ran MiXCR on the multiplex PCR reads. The table records 200,000 to 300,000 distinct CDR3 sequences, less than 55% of them present only once. Sequences were obtained from peripheral blood. The origin of the receptors is an adult man with Graves' ophthalmopathy.

This clonotype was detected a few times. The chain joins TRBV5-4 to TRBJ2-7, with 10 bases identical to TRBD2. Germline V CDR1 and CDR2: SGHNT, YYREEE (reference sequence). This CDR3 is 15 amino acids long. The ends lost 4 bases at V and 0 bases at J; junction bases unmatched: 4. The CDR3 spells CASSAGTSDSYEQYF. The CDR3, as DNA: TGTGCCAGCAGCGCCGGGACTAGCGACTCCTACGAGCAGTACTTC.

This clonotype was found a few times. The V and J genes are TRBV9 and TRBJ2-5, with unresolved D. The CDR3 is 16 amino acids. Trimming shortened V by 4 bases and J by 2 bases, and 18 bases separated the two germline ends. Germline loops: CDR1 SGDLS, CDR2 YYNGEE. CDR3 residues: CASSSRAMDGQETQYF. DNA for the CDR3: TGTGCCAGCAGCTCACGAGCTATGGACGGACAAGAGACCCAGTACTTC. The variable domain in full, with the rest retrieved from reference TRBV9 and TRBJ2-5, is DSGVTQTPKHLITATGQRVTLRCSPRSGDLSVYWYQQSLDQGLQFLIQYYNGEERAKGNILERFSAQQFPDLHSELNLSSLELGDSALYFCASSSRAMDGQETQYFGPGTRLLVL.

This chain joins TRBV25-1 and TRBJ1-1; possible D gene TRBD1, 5 bases. The germline CDR1 and CDR2 sequences are MGHDK and SYGVNS. V dropped 5 bases and J dropped 7 bases, with 20 bases sitting between them. CDR3 size: 15 residues. The CDR3 here is CASSSPVEGRYEAFF. The CDR3 DNA sequence: TGTGCCAGCAGTTCCCCCGTTGAGGGGAGGTATGAAGCTTTCTTT.

The chain links TRBV29-1 to TRBJ2-7; the D gene could be TRBD1 or TRBD2 (5 bases each). This CDR3 is 14 amino acids long. Germline V gives CDR1 SQVTM, CDR2 ANQGSEA. V gave up 4 bases and J gave up 3 bases, with 16 bases separating them. CDR3 in amino acids: CSVGPAERGYEQYF. CDR3 bases: TGCAGCGTTGGCCCAGCGGAGAGGGGCTACGAGCAGTACTTC.

V usage is TRBV12-3 or TRBV12-4 and J usage is TRBJ2-5; no reliable D call. The CDR3 runs to 13 residues. V was trimmed by 6 bases and J by 5 bases, leaving 13 bases between them. CDR3 sequence (DNA): TGTGCCAGCAGGTACAGTCTGCGGGAGACCCAGTACTTC. This encodes CASRYSLRETQYF.

The chain couples TRBV10-3 to TRBJ2-2; no reliable D call. The ends were cut back, 10 bases at V and 0 bases at J, with 12 bases in the middle. CDR1 ENHRY and CDR2 SYGVKD come from the germline V gene. This CDR3 comprises 14 residues. The CDR3: CASRLGPNTGELFF. CDR3 DNA: TGTGCCAGCCGGTTAGGGCCGAACACCGGGGAGCTGTTTTTT.

This sequence joins TRBV5-1 and TRBJ2-7; D not certain. CDR1 and CDR2 from the germline V gene are SGHRS and YFSETQ. This CDR3 region has 13 residues. V lost 3 bases and J 2 bases, leaving 9 bases between the germline ends. The CDR3 DNA is TGCGCCAGCAGCTCGGTACCGGCCTACGAGCAGTACTTC. It is translated as CASSSVPAYEQYF.

In its sample, this clonotype was seen a few times. This chain uses TRBV7-9 with TRBJ2-5; 10 bases are a match to TRBD1. There are 15 residues in the CDR3. V trimming: 4 bases; J trimming: 2 bases; junction bases outside the gene matches: 4. The V gene's germline CDR1 is SEHNR and CDR2 FQNEAQ (reference sequence). The CDR3 nucleotides are TGTGCCAGCAGCTCCCGGGGACAGGGGCAAGAGACCCAGTACTTC. Translating gives CASSSRGQGQETQYF. Full variable domain (rest looked up from reference TRBV7-9 and TRBJ2-5): DTGVSQNPRHKITKRGQNVTFRCDPISEHNRLYWYRQTLGQGPEFLTYFQNEAQLEKSRLLSDRFSAERPKGSFSTLEIQRTEQGDSAMYLCASSSRGQGQETQYFGPGTRLLVL.

The chain is built from TRBV7-9 and TRBJ2-5; D unclear. CDR1 is SEHNR and CDR2 is FQNEAQ in the germline V gene (reference sequence). The length of the CDR3 is 12 residues. V dropped 0 bases and J dropped 8 bases, with 7 bases sitting between them. CDR3 bases: TGTGCCAGCAGCTTAGCGGTCGACACCCAGTACTTC. Its translation is CASSLAVDTQYF.

The chain recombines TRBV7-8 with TRBJ2-2, with 8 bases lining up with TRBD2. This CDR3 is 15 amino acids long. The germline V gene has CDR1 SGHVS and CDR2 FQNEAQ. V was clipped by 9 bases and J by 8 bases; unmatched bases: 14. The DNA for the CDR3 is TGTGCCAGTTCAGGAGCGGGGGCCAATTTGGGGGAGCTGTTTTTT. This encodes CASSGAGANLGELFF.

The V gene is TRBV7-9, the J gene TRBJ2-7, with a weak D call TRBD2 (6 bases). Trimming cost V 1 base and J 1 base, with 20 bases left between them. This CDR3 is 18 amino acids long. The germline gives CDR1 SEHNR, CDR2 FQNEAQ (reference sequence). CDR3 loop: CASSLGASENFPSYEQYF. The CDR3 region has the DNA TGTGCCAGCAGCTTAGGGGCTAGCGAGAACTTTCCATCCTACGAGCAGTACTTC.

This sequence joins TRBV11-3 and TRBJ2-7; D possibly corresponds to TRBD1 (7 bases). From germline, CDR1 is SGHNT and CDR2 YENEEA. CDR3 length equals 15 residues. Between the trimmed V and J ends, which lost 6 bases and 6 bases, there was a span of 21 bases. CDR3 DNA: TGTGCCAGCAGTCCATCCCGAGGAGGGGGCATCGAGCAGTACTTC. Its protein is CASSPSRGGGIEQYF.

The chain carries TRBV5-1 and TRBJ2-7, with no clear D. The V gene lost 0 bases and the J gene lost 1 base, with 11 bases spanning the gap. This CDR3 is built from 15 residues. CDR1 is SGHRS, CDR2 YFSETQ, per germline. The CDR3: CASSLDTGSSYEQYF. For the CDR3, the DNA is TGCGCCAGCAGCTTGGACACCGGATCATCCTACGAGCAGTACTTC.

The chain combines TRBV5-6 with TRBJ2-2; 7 bases match TRBD1. Germline assignment: CDR1 SGHDT and CDR2 YYEEEE. This CDR3 has 14 amino acids. V shed 6 bases, J shed 8 bases, and the junction held 10 bases outside the gene matches. CDR3 bases: TGTGCCAGCAACCACCGGACAGGAGGAGGGGAGCTGTTTTTT. Its protein is CASNHRTGGGELFF.

A note on this clonotype: A much larger clone lies one base from this, so it may be a read error. The rearrangement links TRBV20-1 to TRBJ1-2; D call uncertain. This CDR3 has 14 amino acids. V lost 3 bases and J 7 bases, leaving 18 bases between the germline ends. Germline lookup yields CDR1 DFQATT and CDR2 SNEGSKA (reference sequence). The CDR3: CSASGRAVEGGYTF. The CDR3 nucleotides read TGCAGTGCTAGCGGCCGGGCGGTTGAGGGTGGCTACACCTTC.

This chain links TRBV7-8 with TRBJ2-7; D unresolved. The CDR3 consists of 14 residues. The V end lost 5 bases, the J end lost 2 bases, and 13 bases lay between the germline ends. Germline CDR1 reads SGHVS; CDR2 reads FQNEAQ. CDR3 nucleotides: TGTGCCAGCAGCCTCACCCGGATTGCCTACGAGCAGTACTTC. Its translation is CASSLTRIAYEQYF.